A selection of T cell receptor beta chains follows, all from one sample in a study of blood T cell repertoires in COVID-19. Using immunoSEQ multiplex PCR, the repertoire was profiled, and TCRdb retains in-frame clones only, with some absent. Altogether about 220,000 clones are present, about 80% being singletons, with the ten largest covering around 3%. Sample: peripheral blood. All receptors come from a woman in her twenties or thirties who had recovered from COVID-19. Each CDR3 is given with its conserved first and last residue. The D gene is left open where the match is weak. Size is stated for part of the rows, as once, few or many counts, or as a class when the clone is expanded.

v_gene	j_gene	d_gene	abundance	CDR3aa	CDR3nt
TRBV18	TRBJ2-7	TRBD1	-	CASSPGQASSYEQYF	TGTGCCAGCTCACCGGGACAGGCGAGCTCCTACGAGCAGTACTTC
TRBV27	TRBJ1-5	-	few	CASRQGLFNQPQHF	TGTGCCAGCAGACAGGGACTATTCAATCAGCCCCAGCATTTT
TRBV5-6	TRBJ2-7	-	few	CASSTDRLTSKQYF	TGTGCCAGCAGTACAGACAGGTTAACTTCTAAGCAGTACTTC
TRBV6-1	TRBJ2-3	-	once	CASSEGAVDTQYF	TGTGCCAGCAGTGAGGGGGCGGTGGATACGCAGTATTTT
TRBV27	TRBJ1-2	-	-	CASSLGRNYGYTF	TGTGCCAGCAGTTTAGGCAGGAACTATGGCTACACCTTC
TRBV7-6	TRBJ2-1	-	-	CASSLIFPTGTQDNEQFF	TGTGCCAGCAGCTTAATTTTTCCGACCGGGACTCAAGACAATGAGCAGTTCTTC
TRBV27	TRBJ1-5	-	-	CASSLRGFNQPQHF	TGTGCCAGCAGTTTACGGGGATTCAATCAGCCCCAGCATTTT
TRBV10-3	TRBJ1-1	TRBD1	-	CAIRGQGGGSEAFF	TGTGCCATCAGAGGACAGGGCGGGGGATCTGAAGCTTTCTTT
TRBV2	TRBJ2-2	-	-	CASSKYTANTGELFF	TGTGCCAGCAGTAAGTACACAGCGAACACCGGGGAGCTGTTTTTT
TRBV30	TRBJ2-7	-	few	CAWSVSGRKQYF	TGTGCCTGGAGTGTATCAGGTCGTAAGCAGTACTTC
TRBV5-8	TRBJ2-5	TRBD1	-	CASRPGSGGGYGETQYF	TGTGCCAGCAGGCCCGGGTCAGGGGGCGGCTATGGAGAGACCCAGTACTTC
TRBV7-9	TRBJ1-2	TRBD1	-	CASSFLLQGARGYTF	TGTGCCAGCAGCTTCTTACTACAGGGGGCGCGCGGCTACACCTTC
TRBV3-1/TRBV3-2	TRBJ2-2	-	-	CASSRGGDTGELFF	TGTGCCAGCAGCAGGGGAGGCGACACCGGGGAGCTGTTTTTT
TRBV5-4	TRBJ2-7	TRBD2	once	CASSSTSVNYEQYF	TGTGCCAGCAGCTCGACTAGCGTTAACTACGAGCAGTACTTC
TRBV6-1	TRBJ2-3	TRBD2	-	CASSVSSGRVSDTQYF	TGTGCCAGCAGTGTTTCTAGCGGGAGAGTTTCAGATACGCAGTATTTT
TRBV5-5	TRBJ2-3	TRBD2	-	CASSFLLAGATDTQYF	TGTGCCAGCAGCTTTTTACTAGCGGGAGCCACAGATACGCAGTATTTT
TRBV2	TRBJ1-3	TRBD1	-	CATSGQVSGNTIYF	TGTGCCACCTCAGGACAGGTCTCTGGAAACACCATATATTTT
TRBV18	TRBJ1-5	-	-	CASSPARVGNQPQHF	TGTGCCAGCTCACCGGCCAGGGTGGGCAATCAGCCCCAGCATTTT
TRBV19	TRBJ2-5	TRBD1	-	CASSKGQGFETQYF	TGTGCCAGTAGTAAGGGACAGGGGTTCGAGACCCAGTACTTC
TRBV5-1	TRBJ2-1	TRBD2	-	CASSPLAGFNEQFF	TGCGCCAGCAGCCCACTAGCGGGCTTCAATGAGCAGTTCTTC
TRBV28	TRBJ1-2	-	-	CASSSIMAQGYGYTF	TGTGCCAGCAGTTCCATTATGGCGCAGGGCTATGGCTACACCTTC
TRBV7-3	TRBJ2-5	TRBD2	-	CASSSRLAGQETQYF	TGTGCCAGCAGCTCCCGACTAGCGGGACAAGAGACCCAGTACTTC
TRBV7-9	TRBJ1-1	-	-	CASSLVHLIMNTEAFF	TGTGCCAGCAGCTTAGTCCACCTAATAATGAACACTGAAGCTTTCTTT
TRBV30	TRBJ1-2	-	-	CAWSVLAGASGYTF	TGTGCCTGGAGTGTACTGGCGGGGGCCTCTGGCTACACCTTC
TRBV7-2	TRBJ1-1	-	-	CASSPHVATEAFF	TGTGCCAGCAGCCCCCACGTGGCCACTGAAGCTTTCTTT
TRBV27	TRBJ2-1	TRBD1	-	CASSLGQGAGEQFF	TGTGCCAGCAGTTTAGGCCAGGGGGCGGGTGAGCAGTTCTTC
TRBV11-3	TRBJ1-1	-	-	CASSGRWNTEAFF	TGTGCCAGCAGCGGCAGGTGGAACACTGAAGCTTTCTTT
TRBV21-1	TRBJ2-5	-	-	CASSNVHRGKTQYF	TGTGCCAGCAGCAACGTTCATAGGGGGAAGACCCAGTACTTC
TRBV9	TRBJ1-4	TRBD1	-	CASSVGWDSHEKLFF	TGTGCCAGCAGCGTAGGATGGGACAGCCATGAAAAACTGTTTTTT
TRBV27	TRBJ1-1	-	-	CASRLGPMNTEAFF	TGTGCCAGCCGCTTGGGGCCCATGAACACTGAAGCTTTCTTT
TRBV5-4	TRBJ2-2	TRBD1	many	CASCRDRNTGELFF	TGTGCCAGCTGCCGGGACAGGAACACCGGGGAGCTGTTTTTT
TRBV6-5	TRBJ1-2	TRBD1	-	CASRTKDREASGYTF	TGTGCCAGCAGGACGAAGGACAGGGAGGCAAGCGGCTACACCTTC
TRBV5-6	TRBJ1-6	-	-	CASSTSQGSSYNSPLHF	TGTGCCAGCAGCACATCACAGGGCAGCTCCTATAATTCACCCCTCCACTTT
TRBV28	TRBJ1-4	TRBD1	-	CASSLGQGSRGLFF	TGTGCCAGCAGTTTGGGACAGGGGTCCCGTGGACTGTTTTTT
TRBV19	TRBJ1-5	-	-	CASTRGQQYSNQPQHF	TGTGCCAGTACCCGAGGGCAGCAGTATAGCAATCAGCCCCAGCATTTT
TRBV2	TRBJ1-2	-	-	CASQAQGPYGYTF	TGTGCCAGCCAAGCGCAGGGGCCCTATGGCTACACCTTC
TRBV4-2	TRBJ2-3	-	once	CASSHPRGYTDTQYF	TGTGCCAGCAGCCACCCTAGGGGGTACACAGATACGCAGTATTTT
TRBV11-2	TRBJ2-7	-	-	CASSLVPGAPYEQYF	TGTGCCAGCAGCTTAGTTCCAGGGGCCCCCTACGAGCAGTACTTC
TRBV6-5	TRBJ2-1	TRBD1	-	CASRLTGKYDEQFF	TGTGCCAGCAGGCTGACAGGGAAATACGATGAGCAGTTCTTC
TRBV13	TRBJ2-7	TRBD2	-	CASSSGLAGAYEQYF	TGTGCCAGCAGCTCGGGACTAGCGGGAGCCTACGAGCAGTACTTC
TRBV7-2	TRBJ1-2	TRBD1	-	CASSLPGQAILGYGYTF	TGTGCCAGCAGCTTACCGGGACAGGCGATTTTAGGCTATGGCTACACCTTC
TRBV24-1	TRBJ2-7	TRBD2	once	CATSDTSGSKYEQYF	TGTGCCACCAGTGACACTAGCGGGAGTAAATACGAGCAGTACTTC
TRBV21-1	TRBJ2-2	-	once	CASSKWGRSTGELFF	TGTGCCAGCAGCAAGTGGGGGCGATCCACCGGGGAGCTGTTTTTT
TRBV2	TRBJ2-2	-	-	CASRRLDANTGELFF	TGTGCCAGCCGACGACTAGATGCGAACACCGGGGAGCTGTTTTTT
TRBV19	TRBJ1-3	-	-	CASSRQDAGNTIYF	TGTGCCAGTAGCCGACAGGACGCTGGAAACACCATATATTTT
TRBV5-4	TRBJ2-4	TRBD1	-	CASSSRDRSNIQYF	TGTGCCAGCAGCTCCCGGGACAGGTCGAACATTCAGTACTTC
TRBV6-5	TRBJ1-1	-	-	CASSYSKRRVNTEAFF	TGTGCCAGCAGTTACTCGAAGCGCAGGGTGAACACTGAAGCTTTCTTT
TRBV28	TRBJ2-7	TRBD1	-	CASSDREDEQYF	TGTGCCAGCAGTGACAGGGAAGACGAGCAGTACTTC
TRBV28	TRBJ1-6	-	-	CASGGGEGPLHF	TGTGCCAGTGGAGGAGGGGAAGGGCCCCTCCACTTT
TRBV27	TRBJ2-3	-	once	CASSLAPITDTQYF	TGTGCCAGCAGTTTGGCTCCGATCACAGATACGCAGTATTTT
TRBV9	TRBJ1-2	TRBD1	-	CASSVDRTGGTNYGYTF	TGTGCCAGCAGCGTTGATCGAACAGGGGGCACAAACTATGGCTACACCTTC
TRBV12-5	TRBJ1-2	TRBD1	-	CASGLVRLPDRGIFYGYTF	TGTGCTAGTGGTTTGGTACGGCTACCGGACAGGGGGATATTTTATGGCTACACCTTC
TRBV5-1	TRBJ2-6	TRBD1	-	CASSLWDSTAGANVLTF	TGCGCCAGCAGCCTATGGGACAGTACTGCTGGGGCCAACGTCCTGACTTTC
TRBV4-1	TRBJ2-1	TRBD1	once	CASSHRTGVNEQFF	TGCGCCAGCAGCCACCGGACAGGGGTCAATGAGCAGTTCTTC
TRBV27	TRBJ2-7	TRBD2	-	CASSLSAGLSVYEQYF	TGTGCCAGCAGTTTATCAGCGGGGCTTAGCGTCTACGAGCAGTACTTC